Below, 30 T cell receptor beta chains from the same sample are listed, as sequenced in a study of identical twins. MiXCR, applied by TCRdb to the 5' RACE reads, yields one record per CDR3 protein. This sample has some 270,000 distinct CDR3 sequences, with around 8.3% found just once. These data were also filed under a second study, of yellow fever vaccine responses in identical twins.

Input material: CD8+ T cells sorted from blood. The receptors here all came from a woman in her late teens or twenties in good health.

This clonotype was counted a few times. The rearrangement links TRBV6-2 or TRBV6-3 to TRBJ2-1; TRBD2 matches 11 bases. Germline trimming cut 1 base from V and 0 bases from J; bases unmatched to any gene: 11. Germline values: CDR1 MNHEY, CDR2 SVGEGT. The CDR3 is 20 residues long. The CDR3 sequence is CASSYFLASGGKSSYNEQFF. CDR3 DNA sequence: TGTGCCAGCAGTTACTTTCTGGCTAGCGGGGGGAAGAGCTCCTACAATGAGCAGTTCTTC.

This clonotype has a count of ten or more. V gene TRBV28 combines with J gene TRBJ2-2; no definite D call. The CDR3 has 15 amino acids. V shed 5 bases and J shed 1 base, with 11 bases lying between them. Germline CDR1 is MDHEN and CDR2 is SYDVKM. In DNA, the CDR3 is TGTGCCAGCAGTCCCCCGGTCGAGAACACCGGGGAGCTGTTTTTT. Protein: CASSPPVENTGELFF.

This clonotype was seen repeatedly, ten times or more. The chain recombines TRBV3-1 with TRBJ2-7, with D hard to call. Between the trimmed V and J ends, which lost 5 bases and 2 bases, there was a span of 13 bases. Per germline, CDR1 LGHDT and CDR2 YNNKEL (reference sequence). The CDR3 is 14 amino acids. The CDR3 spells CASSLKKYPYEQYF. The CDR3 DNA sequence: TGTGCCAGCAGCTTAAAGAAGTACCCCTACGAGCAGTACTTC.

This clonotype was observed many times. The chain couples TRBV4-2 to TRBJ2-3, with 12 bases that match TRBD2. Germline V gene data show CDR1 as LGHNA and CDR2 as YNFKEQ. J was trimmed by 5 bases and V by 4 bases; bases with no gene match: 7. CDR3 length: 16 residues. The CDR3 region has the DNA TGTGCCAGCAGCCCCCTAGCGGGGGGGGATGGAGATACGCAGTATTTT. It is translated as CASSPLAGGDGDTQYF.

The J gene is TRBJ2-1, the V gene TRBV2; 8 nucleotides align to TRBD2. Germline-derived CDR1 and CDR2 are SNHLY and FYNNEI. There are 15 residues in the CDR3. J gave up 3 bases and V 4 bases, and 5 bases lay outside the gene matches. CDR3 nucleotide sequence: TGTGCCAGCAGTGGGGGGAGCGGGGGCTACAATGAGCAGTTCTTC. Translation: CASSGGSGGYNEQFF. Full variable domain (remainder filled in from reference TRBV2 and TRBJ2-1): EPEVTQTPSHQVTQMGQEVILRCVPISNHLYFYWYRQILGQKVEFLVSFYNNEISEKSEIFDDQFSVERPDGSNFTLKIRSTKLEDSAMYFCASSGGSGGYNEQFFGPGTRLTVL.

On this clonotype: Just one base apart from a much larger clone, this may be a read error. Because it lacks the conserved phenylalanine or tryptophan at the end, this CDR3 is likely a read error. The chain uses TRBV5-1 and TRBJ2-3, with D maybe TRBD1 (6 bases). V dropped 2 bases and J dropped 0 bases, with 10 bases sitting between them. Germline V gives CDR1 SGHRS, CDR2 YFSETQ. The CDR3 consists of 15 residues. The CDR3 sequence is CASSFSGVSTDTQYL. The CDR3 DNA follows: TGCGCCAGCAGCTTCTCAGGGGTGAGCACAGATACGCAGTATTTA.

Details on this clonotype: A much more abundant neighbour one base away suggests this may be a read error. This chain uses TRBV29-1 with TRBJ2-1, with TRBD2 matching over 14 bases. Germline-derived CDR1 and CDR2 are SQVTM and ANQGSEA. This CDR3 is 14 amino acids long. Here the CDR3 reads CGVTGTSGSYEQFF. Here the CDR3 DNA reads TGCGGCGTGACCGGGACTAGCGGGAGTTATGAGCAGTTCTTC.

J is TRBJ2-1 and V is TRBV28, with 8 bases lining up with TRBD2. The V gene's germline CDR1 is MDHEN and CDR2 SYDVKM. This CDR3 is built from 14 residues. Trimming took 1 base from V and 9 from J; bases not matched to a gene: 5. In DNA form, the CDR3 reads TGTGCCAGCAGTTTATTCGGGGGGGCGAGTGAGCAGTTCTTC. This codes for CASSLFGGASEQFF.

This chain connects TRBV27 to TRBJ2-7; 8 bases line up with TRBD1. The V segment lost 0 bases and the J segment 3 bases; nucleotides outside the gene matches: 4. Germline CDR1 is MNHEY and CDR2 is SMNVEV (reference sequence). CDR3 length: 15 amino acids. Here the CDR3 reads CASSLSGTGFYEQYF. CDR3 DNA sequence: TGTGCCAGCAGTTTATCAGGGACAGGCTTCTACGAGCAGTACTTC.

The CDR3 protein is CASSVTSGGEETQYF. The CDR3 nucleotides are TGTGCCAGCAGCGTAACTAGCGGGGGAGAAGAGACCCAGTACTTC. This rearrangement joins TRBV7-6 to TRBJ2-5; 11 bases line up with TRBD2. This CDR3 has 15 residues. The germline V gene has CDR1 SGHVS and CDR2 FNYEAQ. The V gene end was trimmed by 5 bases and the J gene end by 3 bases; junction bases not matched to a gene: 5.

The gene calls are TRBV3-1 and TRBJ2-7; 11 bases fit TRBD2. The CDR3 runs to 13 residues. Germline V CDR1 and CDR2: LGHDT, YNNKEL (reference sequence). V lost 8 bases to trimming and J lost 2 bases; unmatched junction nucleotides: 2. In nucleotides, the CDR3 is TGTGCCAGCGAACTAGCGGGAGCCTACGAGCAGTACTTC. Its protein is CASELAGAYEQYF.

This rearrangement joins TRBV7-9 to TRBJ2-3; possibly TRBD1 for D (6 bases). CDR3 size: 15 residues. Germline loops: CDR1 SEHNR, CDR2 FQNEAQ (reference sequence). The V gene lost 2 bases and the J gene lost 2 bases, with 11 bases spanning the gap. The CDR3 sequence is CASSLSGALTDTQYF. The CDR3 nucleotides are TGTGCCAGCAGCTTATCAGGGGCCCTCACAGATACGCAGTATTTT.

This clonotype was seen at least ten times. J is TRBJ2-7 and V is TRBV27; D perhaps matches TRBD1 (5 bases). In germline, CDR1 is MNHEY, CDR2 SMNVEV (reference sequence). Between the trimmed V and J ends, which lost 5 bases and 7 bases, there was a span of 18 bases. The CDR3 has 14 residues. CDR3 amino acids: CASSPQGYLGEQYF. The CDR3 DNA reads as TGTGCCAGCAGTCCTCAGGGATATTTGGGGGAGCAGTACTTC.

This clonotype was observed many times. The genes are TRBV25-1 and TRBJ2-7; TRBD2 aligns across 9 bases. CDR1 is MGHDK and CDR2 is SYGVNS in the germline V gene. The CDR3 extends over 15 amino acids. The V segment lost 3 bases and the J segment 1 base; nucleotides outside the gene matches: 4. The CDR3 reads CASSERLAGSYEQYF. The CDR3 coding sequence is TGTGCCAGCAGTGAGCGGCTAGCGGGATCCTACGAGCAGTACTTC.

This clonotype was detected ten times or more. The V call is TRBV28, the J call TRBJ2-3; TRBD2 matches at 11 bases. CDR1 MDHEN and CDR2 SYDVKM come from the germline V gene. CDR3 length: 16 amino acids. After removal of 7 bases from V and 3 bases from J, the junction contained 9 bases not matched to a gene. The CDR3 nucleotides are TGTGCCAGCAATTACCTTAGCGGGGGGGAGACAGATACGCAGTATTTT. Translating gives CASNYLSGGETDTQYF.

This chain uses TRBV7-9 with TRBJ2-1; D call uncertain. The germline V and J ends were trimmed by 8 bases and 8 bases, with 16 bases remaining between them. The CDR3 sequence is 13 residues long. Looked up from germline, CDR1 is SEHNR and CDR2 is FQNEAQ (reference sequence). CDR3 region: CASAFWSSDEQFF. In nucleotides, the CDR3 is TGTGCCAGCGCCTTTTGGAGTTCGGATGAGCAGTTCTTC.

This clonotype was seen a few times. The CDR3 loop reads CASSPVETGFDTDTQYF. CDR3 coding DNA: TGCGCCAGCAGCCCTGTGGAGACAGGGTTTGACACAGATACGCAGTATTTT. This sequence joins TRBV5-1 and TRBJ2-3, with 7 bases that match TRBD1. The trim removed 4 bases at V and 2 bases at J, leaving 13 bases unmatched. The CDR3 covers 17 residues. The germline V gene has CDR1 SGHRS and CDR2 YFSETQ.

This clonotype was counted only a few times. This chain links TRBV24-1 with TRBJ2-2; D gene ambiguous. Germline CDR1 is KGHDR and CDR2 is SFDVKD. Trimming pared 1 base from V and 3 bases from J, leaving 8 bases between. This CDR3 has 15 amino acids. The DNA of the CDR3 is TGTGCCACCAGTGATTTCGGACGGGACACCGGGGAGCTGTTTTTT. It translates to CATSDFGRDTGELFF.

This clonotype was seen only a few times. The rearrangement joins TRBV3-1 to TRBJ2-7, with D possibly called TRBD1 or TRBD2 (5 bases each). V shed 0 bases and J shed 5 bases, with 11 bases lying between them. CDR1 and CDR2 from the germline V gene are LGHDT and YNNKEL (reference sequence). The CDR3 sequence is 14 residues long. CDR3 loop: CASSQEYWDHEQYF. The DNA of the CDR3 is TGTGCCAGCAGCCAAGAGTACTGGGACCACGAGCAGTACTTC.

Written as DNA, the CDR3 is TGTGCCAGCAGCCGGCCGTGGGAGGGGCAAGAGACCCAGTACTTC. It translates to CASSRPWEGQETQYF. This chain joins TRBV3-1 and TRBJ2-5; 7 bases map to TRBD2. Germline lookup yields CDR1 LGHDT and CDR2 YNNKEL (reference sequence). The CDR3 is 15 residues long. Germline trimming cut 4 bases from V and 2 bases from J; bases unmatched to any gene: 7.

This clonotype has ten or more counts. The DNA of the CDR3 is TGTGCCAGCATGAGGGCGGGGGCCCATTACAATGAGCAGTTCTTC. Residues: CASMRAGAHYNEQFF. The J gene is TRBJ2-1, the V gene TRBV12-3 or TRBV12-4, with a tentative D call TRBD2 (7 bases). The V end lost 7 bases, the J end lost 4 bases, and 17 bases lay between the germline ends. This CDR3 has 15 amino acids.

This clonotype was recorded a few times. The chain recombines TRBV7-6 with TRBJ2-1; TRBD2 matches at 11 bases. V dropped 10 bases and J dropped 6; count of bases not matched to a gene: 8. This CDR3 comprises 14 residues. Germline V gene data show CDR1 as SGHVS and CDR2 as FNYEAQ. The DNA of the CDR3 is TGTGCCATCTTAACCGGGACTAGCGGCAATGAGCAGTTCTTC. The encoded protein is CAILTGTSGNEQFF.

The chain combines TRBV6-2 or TRBV6-3 with TRBJ2-7; D remains unclear. Trimming removed 0 bases from V and 2 bases from J, with 20 bases in between. This CDR3 spans 18 amino acids. The germline gives CDR1 MNHEY, CDR2 SVGEGT. CDR3 DNA: TGTGCCAGCAGTTACTCGAAATTTGACGGAGAAACGACCTACGAGCAGTACTTC. Translated, it gives CASSYSKFDGETTYEQYF.

The chain links TRBV2 to TRBJ2-5; TRBD1 aligns across 9 bases. The CDR3 is made up of 16 amino acids. Looked up from germline, CDR1 is SNHLY and CDR2 is FYNNEI. J was trimmed by 5 bases and V by 3 bases; bases with no gene match: 10. Here the CDR3 DNA reads TGTGCCAGCAGTGATCCCCACAGGGGGCTAGGCGAGACCCAGTACTTC. Residues: CASSDPHRGLGETQYF. Full variable domain (outside the CDR3, taken from reference TRBV2 and TRBJ2-5): EPEVTQTPSHQVTQMGQEVILRCVPISNHLYFYWYRQILGQKVEFLVSFYNNEISEKSEIFDDQFSVERPDGSNFTLKIRSTKLEDSAMYFCASSDPHRGLGETQYFGPGTRLLVL.

This clonotype was found many times. The chain has TRBV3-1 and TRBJ2-5; D remains unclear. Trimming shortened V by 1 base and J by 2 bases, and 8 bases separated the two germline ends. The CDR3 loop spans 14 amino acids. Per germline, CDR1 LGHDT and CDR2 YNNKEL (reference sequence). The DNA of the CDR3 is TGTGCCAGCAGCCAAGCGTCTGAACAAGAGACCCAGTACTTC. It specifies CASSQASEQETQYF.

This chain links TRBV2 with TRBJ1-3; D perhaps matches TRBD1 (6 bases). V was clipped by 3 bases and J by 11 bases, with 26 bases between them. Germline lookup yields CDR1 SNHLY and CDR2 FYNNEI. This CDR3 region has 17 residues. The CDR3 loop reads CASSDTGTTYSGIAIYF. The DNA for the CDR3 is TGTGCCAGCAGTGACACCGGGACAACCTATAGTGGAATCGCCATATATTTT.

This chain connects TRBV19 to TRBJ2-1, with a tentative D call TRBD1 (5 bases). This CDR3 contains 13 residues. V was pared by 8 bases and J by 2 bases, with 10 bases between. Germline CDR1 and CDR2: LNHDA and SQIVND (reference sequence). The CDR3 sequence is CASGAGAYNEQFF. In DNA form, the CDR3 reads TGTGCCAGTGGGGCAGGAGCCTACAATGAGCAGTTCTTC.

This clonotype was counted many times. The V call is TRBV12-3 or TRBV12-4, the J call TRBJ2-7, with D perhaps matching TRBD1 (5 bases). V was pared by 5 bases and J by 0 bases, with 20 bases between. The CDR3 loop spans 17 amino acids. In DNA, the CDR3 is TGTGCCAGCAGTCCCGATTCCGGACACTTGAGCTCCTACGAGCAGTACTTC. Its protein is CASSPDSGHLSSYEQYF.

This clonotype has a count of ten or more. The chain links TRBV7-9 to TRBJ1-3, with D unresolved. V lost 3 bases to trimming and J lost 6 bases, with 9 bases between them. The CDR3 sequence is 13 residues long. Germline lookup yields CDR1 SEHNR and CDR2 FQNEAQ (reference sequence). The CDR3 DNA follows: TGTGCCAGCAGCTTCGTCAGCGAAAACACCATATATTTT. It specifies CASSFVSENTIYF.

There are many counts of this clonotype. In DNA form, the CDR3 reads TGTGCCACGAGGACAGGGGCCGATACGCAGTATTTT. Translated: CATRTGADTQYF. The chain joins TRBV10-3 to TRBJ2-3; 9 bases fit TRBD1. The CDR3 is made up of 12 amino acids. V was clipped by 10 bases and J by 6 bases; unmatched bases: 5. CDR1 is ENHRY, CDR2 SYGVKD, per germline.